This TCR beta chain was obtained from a study of T cells expressing NK-cell markers. In germline, CDR1 is SGHTA, CDR2 FQGNSA. The CDR3 has 12 residues. As regards this clonotype: The antigen is not known.

TCRdb reprocessed the 5' RACE reads, with one entry per CDR3 protein and no DNA. This table holds roughly 300,000 distinct CDR3 sequences. Study-level findings and limits: About 1.0-7.0% of CD8+ T cells in about 6 donors belonged to dominant NKG2C+ clonotypes.

The receptor comes from a woman between 18 and 70 years old in good health. The sample consisted of blood T cells: a sorted CD56 or NKG2C T cell subset, CD4+ or CD8+ T cells, or bulk PBMC T cells (not recorded which). J is TRBJ2-5 and V is TRBV7-2. CDR3 residues: CASSLLFETQYF.